This entry describes one T cell receptor beta chain. Sequencing was performed with immunoSEQ multiplex PCR; in TCRdb, only in-frame clones are kept and a portion is missing. The repertoire holds about 1 million clones, with roughly 75% as singletons. Germline loops: CDR1 MGHRA, CDR2 YSYEKL. Trimming pared 4 bases from V and 6 bases from J, leaving 15 bases between. CDR3 length: 15 residues. The data were taken from a study of shared clonotypes between healthy human individuals. Material for sequencing was memory CD4+ T cells sorted from blood. The subset was: CD45RA-negative fraction. The clonotype was recovered from a man between 18 and 35 years old in good health. V usage is TRBV4-1 and J usage is TRBJ2-2; a weak D match, TRBD2 (6 bases). CDR3 in amino acids: CASSRDSFDAGELFF. The CDR3 DNA reads TGCGCCAGCAGCCGGGACTCCTTTGACGCCGGGGAGCTGTTTTTT.